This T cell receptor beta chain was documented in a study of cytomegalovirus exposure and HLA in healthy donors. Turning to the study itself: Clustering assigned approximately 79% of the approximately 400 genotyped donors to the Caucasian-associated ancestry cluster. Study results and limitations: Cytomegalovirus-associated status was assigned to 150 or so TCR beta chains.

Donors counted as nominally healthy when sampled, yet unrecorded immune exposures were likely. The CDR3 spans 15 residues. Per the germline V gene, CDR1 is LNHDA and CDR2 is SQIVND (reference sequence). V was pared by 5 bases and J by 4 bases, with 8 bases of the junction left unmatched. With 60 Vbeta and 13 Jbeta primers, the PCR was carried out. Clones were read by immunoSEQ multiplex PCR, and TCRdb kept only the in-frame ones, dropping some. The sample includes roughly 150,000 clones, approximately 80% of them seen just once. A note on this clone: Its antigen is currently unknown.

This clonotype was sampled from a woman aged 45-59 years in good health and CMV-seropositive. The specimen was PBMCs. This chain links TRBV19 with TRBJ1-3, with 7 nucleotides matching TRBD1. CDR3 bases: TGTGCCAGTAGTGCTACCGGGACAGCCGGAAACACCATATATTTT. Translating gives CASSATGTAGNTIYF.